Below, 14 T cell receptor beta chains from the same sample are listed, as sequenced in a study of cytotoxic CD8 clonotypes in ibrutinib-treated CLL. Measured with immunoSEQ multiplex PCR; TCRdb has only the in-frame clones, and not every one. The sample consists of roughly 53,000 clones, roughly 50% of them appearing once. The sequenced sample was PBMCs, obtained at disease progression, from a patient treated with ibrutinib. These receptor sequences come from a human donor with chronic lymphocytic leukemia.

The chain has TRBV6-5 and TRBJ2-1; 9 nucleotides agree with TRBD1. V shed 8 bases and J 4 bases; nucleotides not matched to a gene: 6. This CDR3 contains 14 residues. The germline CDR1 and CDR2 sequences are MNHEY and SVGAGI. CDR3 amino acids: CASLETGGYNEQFF. The DNA of the CDR3 is TGTGCCAGCCTAGAGACAGGGGGATACAATGAGCAGTTCTTC.

This clone has just one count. The chain joins TRBV7-2 to TRBJ2-3; D call uncertain. CDR1 and CDR2 from the germline V gene are SGHTA and FQGNSA. This CDR3 has 15 residues. Trimming took off 5 bases at V and 2 bases at J, with 14 bases between the two ends. The CDR3 sequence: CASSLQELHTDTQYF. CDR3 in DNA: TGTGCCAGCAGCCTGCAAGAATTGCACACAGATACGCAGTATTTT.

The chain links TRBV10-3 to TRBJ1-2; TRBD1 agrees at 11 bases. The CDR3 totals 18 residues. Germline CDR1 ENHRY, CDR2 SYGVKD. V gave up 4 bases and J gave up 8 bases; unmatched junction bases: 18. CDR3 loop: CAISGHTGTGGNYGGYTF. CDR3 in DNA: TGTGCCATCAGTGGACACACCGGGACAGGGGGTAACTATGGAGGCTACACCTTC.

The rearrangement links TRBV7-3 to TRBJ2-3, with unresolved D. The V gene lost 5 bases and the J gene lost 6 bases, with 12 bases spanning the gap. Germline V gives CDR1 SGHTA, CDR2 FQGTGA. The CDR3 extends over 13 amino acids. For the CDR3, the DNA is TGTGCCAGCAGCGTCTCGAGATCTGATACGCAGTATTTT. Amino acids: CASSVSRSDTQYF.

The chain carries TRBV7-9 and TRBJ1-4, with TRBD1 matching over 10 bases. CDR3 size: 18 residues. Losses at the gene ends were 1 base for V and 0 bases for J; bases not matched to a gene: 5. Per germline, CDR1 SEHNR and CDR2 FQNEAQ (reference sequence). CDR3 sequence: CASSLGSGTGATNEKLFF. As DNA, the CDR3 is TGTGCCAGCAGCTTAGGATCCGGGACAGGGGCAACTAATGAAAAACTGTTTTTT.

V gene TRBV6-5 combines with J gene TRBJ1-4; TRBD1 is a possible D gene (5 bases). The CDR3 runs to 14 residues. The germline V and J ends were trimmed by 2 bases and 8 bases, with 12 bases remaining between them. The V gene's germline CDR1 is MNHEY and CDR2 SVGAGI. The chain's CDR3 is CASSYGERGEKLFF. In nucleotides, the CDR3 is TGTGCCAGCAGTTACGGGGAACGGGGGGAAAAACTGTTTTTT.

This clone occurred a few times. CDR3: CSGSRGGSYNEQFF. CDR3 in DNA: TGCAGCGGGAGCAGGGGGGGCTCCTACAATGAGCAGTTCTTC. This chain links TRBV29-1 with TRBJ2-1; D assignment may be TRBD1 or TRBD2 (7 bases each). V was clipped by 7 bases and J by 0 bases, with 13 bases between them. Germline V CDR1 and CDR2: SQVTM, ANQGSEA. This CDR3 has 14 amino acids.

This chain links TRBV28 with TRBJ2-7; D not certain. This CDR3 spans 13 amino acids. Germline V CDR1 and CDR2: MDHEN, SYDVKM. Trimming pared 4 bases from V and 6 bases from J, leaving 13 bases between. CDR3 amino acids: CASSYPLGGEQYF. The CDR3 DNA is TGTGCCAGCAGTTACCCCCTGGGTGGCGAGCAGTACTTC.

The gene calls are TRBV30 and TRBJ1-4; no firm D call. Germline CDR1 and CDR2: GTSNPN and SVGIG (reference sequence). Trimming took off 2 bases at V and 0 bases at J, with 10 bases between the two ends. CDR3 length equals 15 residues. DNA of the CDR3: TGTGCCTGGAGTTCGGGGTGGGCAACTAATGAAAAACTGTTTTTT. Translating gives CAWSSGWATNEKLFF.

This clone was counted a few times. The J gene is TRBJ2-3, the V gene TRBV30; D not resolved. Germline loops: CDR1 GTSNPN, CDR2 SVGIG (reference sequence). V lost 1 base, J lost 0 bases, and 8 bases lay in between. The CDR3 is made up of 14 amino acids. CDR3 DNA sequence: TGTGCCTGGAGTGCCGGAATCAGCACAGATACGCAGTATTTT. Its protein is CAWSAGISTDTQYF. The full variable domain, completed using reference TRBV30 and TRBJ2-3, is SQTIHQWPATLVQPVGSPLSLECTVEGTSNPNLYWYRQAAGRGLQLLFYSVGIGQISSEVPQNLSASRPQDRQFILSSKKLLLSDSGFYLCAWSAGISTDTQYFGPGTRLTVL.

This clone came up a few times. The chain couples TRBV12-5 to TRBJ1-1, with D hard to call. Germline CDR1 and CDR2: LGHNT and FRNRAP. V was pared by 4 bases and J by 4 bases, with 22 bases between. This CDR3 is built from 17 residues. The CDR3 bases are TGTGCTAGTGGTTGGCCACCGGCAGGACTAACGAGCACTGAAGCTTTCTTT. Protein sequence: CASGWPPAGLTSTEAFF.

V and J are TRBV27 and TRBJ1-4; D not certain. Trimming shortened V by 5 bases and J by 0 bases, and 13 bases separated the two germline ends. Germline V gives CDR1 MNHEY, CDR2 SMNVEV (reference sequence). The CDR3 has 16 amino acids. The CDR3 bases are TGTGCCAGCAGTCCGATTAGGTGGGCAACTAATGAAAAACTGTTTTTT. Translating it yields CASSPIRWATNEKLFF.

The chain is built from TRBV27 and TRBJ2-5, with D unresolved. The CDR3 length is 12 residues. V lost 8 bases and J 5 bases, leaving 12 bases between the germline ends. Germline V gene sequence: CDR1 MNHEY, CDR2 SMNVEV (reference sequence). CDR3 DNA: TGTGCCAGCGGCAAGTTTCGGGAGACCCAGTACTTC. Amino acids: CASGKFRETQYF.

CDR3 DNA sequence: TGTGCCAGCAGTTACGGGACCCCGGCGGGCGGGGAGCTGTTTTTT. Its protein product is CASSYGTPAGGELFF. The chain has TRBV27 and TRBJ2-2; D possibly uses TRBD1 or TRBD2 (5 bases each). The germline CDR1 and CDR2 sequences are MNHEY and SMNVEV (reference sequence). Trimming shortened V by 4 bases and J by 7 bases, and 16 bases separated the two germline ends. This CDR3 comprises 15 residues.